This T cell receptor beta chain stems from a study of blood T cell repertoires in COVID-19. Germline V gives CDR1 LNHDA, CDR2 SQIVND (reference sequence). With V trimmed by 5 bases and J by 6 bases, 6 bases remained unmatched. This CDR3 comprises 14 residues. The method was immunoSEQ multiplex PCR; TCRdb's version includes in-frame clones alone and lacks a portion of them. The table records tens of thousands of clones, 65% to 90% of them present only once. This receptor was identified in an elderly man with acute or convalescent COVID-19. The sequencing input was peripheral blood. V usage is TRBV19 and J usage is TRBJ1-5; TRBD1 matches at 8 bases. CDR3 nucleotides: TGTGCCAGTAGTCCGGACAGGGTGGGTCAGCCCCAGCATTTT. It codes for CASSPDRVGQPQHF.